The sequence of this TCR beta chain was determined in a study of tumor and adjacent non-tumor tissue in lung cancer. Across the whole study: About 4.17 million productive TCRbeta reads were obtained per sample on average. Notes on the study in general: In normal lung, the top 100 clones were significantly more dominant than in tumor.

RNA was extracted from bulk tissue without any cell sorting. More than 3 cm separated this lung sample from the edge of the tumor. Between August and November 2014, newly diagnosed, chemotherapy-naive lung cancer patients underwent thoracic surgery in China. A remark on this clonotype: Its antigen is as yet unknown.

A modified ARM-PCR protocol with three rounds of nested PCR amplified TCRbeta. TCRdb recomputed calls from the multiplex PCR reads with MiXCR, one row per CDR3 protein. The repertoire holds 110,000 or so distinct CDR3 sequences, under 65% seen once, with 19% in the top ten. Trimming took off 6 bases at V and 9 bases at J, with 9 bases between the two ends. Germline CDR1 MRHNA, CDR2 SNTAGT. The CDR3 runs 11 residues. The rearrangement uses TRBV6-4 and TRBJ2-1, with D perhaps matching TRBD2 (6 bases). Sequencing was done on a sample of distant non-tumor lung tissue. This receptor was taken from a man in his fifties or sixties with non-small cell lung cancer. The CDR3 sequence: CASRHGGEQFF. The CDR3 region has the DNA TGTGCCAGCAGGCACGGGGGTGAGCAGTTCTTC.